This TCR beta chain is drawn from a study of T cell repertoires in cytomegalovirus infection. Study summary: A matching HLA type, together with CMV infection, was signaled by public TCR beta signatures.

Each CDR3 protein is one row after TCRdb ran MiXCR on the reads. The sample holds 370,000 or so distinct CDR3 sequences, nearly 35% seen once. Findings and limits, study-wide: The response measured ex vivo was dominated by TCR beta clonotypes (HLA-C-restricted and CMV-specific).

This clonotype was seen only a few times. Its target is not known. V was clipped by 7 bases and J by 0 bases, with 12 bases between them. This CDR3 spans 14 amino acids. Material: cultured PBMCs, obtained from culture after CMV antigen stimulation. The chain combines TRBV12-3 or TRBV12-4 with TRBJ1-1; D unresolved. The receptor was derived from a human donor in good health (CMV status not recorded). Some clones in this sample may be carry-over from other donors' samples. Here the CDR3 DNA reads TGTGCCAGCACCACGGTTCATATGAACACTGAAGCTTTCTTT. As protein: CASTTVHMNTEAFF.